A selection of T cell receptor beta chains follows, all from one sample in a study of blood T cell repertoires in COVID-19. This table comes from immunoSEQ multiplex PCR, and its TCRdb copy is limited to in-frame clones, with some not included. The table lists 240,000 or so clones, roughly 83% of them singletons. Sequencing was carried out using peripheral blood. All receptors derive from a woman of 80 years or more with acute or convalescent COVID-19. CDR3s include the opening cysteine and the closing phenylalanine or tryptophan. Each record gives: clone size, J gene, V gene, D gene, CDR3 DNA, CDR3 protein. D genes are given only for firm matches. A row's size may be missing; if present it is once, few, many or a size class.

>-|TRBJ1-2|TRBV9|TRBD1
TGTGCCAGCAGTGGTAGGCAGGGGGCAACGGCATATGGCTACACCTTC
CASSGRQGATAYGYTF
>-|TRBJ2-1|TRBV4-2|TRBD1
TGTGCCAGCAGCCCCGACAGGGGGCGGATGAATGAGCAGTTCTTC
CASSPDRGRMNEQFF
>-|TRBJ1-1|TRBV7-9|-
TGTGCCAGCAGCCCTAGCCGGACGATTAAAATGAACACTGAAGCTTTCTTT
CASSPSRTIKMNTEAFF
>-|TRBJ2-1|TRBV23-1|-
TGCGCCAGCAGGCCTACACAGGGAAGATTTGAGCAGTTCTTC
CASRPTQGRFEQFF
>-|TRBJ1-1|TRBV2|TRBD1
TGTGCCAGCAGAAAAGACAGGGGCCGAATGAACACTGAAGCTTTCTTT
CASRKDRGRMNTEAFF
>-|TRBJ2-5|TRBV7-9|-
TGTGCCAGCAGCGCCTACCATGAGACCCAGTACTTC
CASSAYHETQYF
>-|TRBJ1-2|TRBV29-1|TRBD1
TGCAGCGTCGGGACAGTATATGGCTACACCTTC
CSVGTVYGYTF
>once|TRBJ1-4|TRBV11-2|-
TGTGCCAGCAGCTTAGGACTAGGGCAGGATAATGAAAAACTGTTTTTT
CASSLGLGQDNEKLFF
>-|TRBJ1-2|TRBV2|-
TGTGCCAGCAGTACACAGGGAAACTATGGCTACACCTTC
CASSTQGNYGYTF
>-|TRBJ1-4|TRBV5-4|-
TGTGCCAGCAGCTCCGTCCGGGAACCTGGCGAAAAACTGTTTTTT
CASSSVREPGEKLFF
>-|TRBJ2-1|TRBV7-6|-
TGTGCCAGCAGCTTAGCGCCGACAGGCGTTTCCTACAATGAGCAGTTCTTC
CASSLAPTGVSYNEQFF
>once|TRBJ1-2|TRBV7-8|TRBD1
TGTGCCAGCAGCGACCGGGACAGGGTTTCGTATGGCTACACCTTC
CASSDRDRVSYGYTF
>few|TRBJ1-5|TRBV5-5|-
TGTGCCAGCAGCTCGGCAGGGGTTAACCAGCCCCAGCATTTT
CASSSAGVNQPQHF
>few|TRBJ1-4|TRBV19|-
TGTGCCAGTAGTAGGCCTTCCTCTGCAACTAATGAAAAACTGTTTTTT
CASSRPSSATNEKLFF
>-|TRBJ1-2|TRBV6-2/TRBV6-3|-
TGTGCCAGCAGTGAGGACAGAAACAACTATGGCTACACCTTC
CASSEDRNNYGYTF
>-|TRBJ2-1|TRBV6-1|-
TGTGCCAGCAGTGAGCAGGGTGATGAGCAGTTCTTC
CASSEQGDEQFF
>once|TRBJ1-4|TRBV19|TRBD1
TGTGCCAGTAGTAGCCGGGACAGGGGAAAACTGTTTTTT
CASSSRDRGKLFF
>-|TRBJ2-5|TRBV3-1/TRBV3-2|-
TGTGCCAGCAGCCAAGATTCGGGTCGCGGGACCCAGTACTTC
CASSQDSGRGTQYF
>-|TRBJ1-5|TRBV19|-
TGTGCCAGTAGTATAGTAGACACCAATCAGCCCCAGCATTTT
CASSIVDTNQPQHF
>-|TRBJ1-1|TRBV6-6|TRBD1
TGTGCCAGCAGCCCGGACAGGGTGCGTGAAGCTTTCTTT
CASSPDRVREAFF
>few|TRBJ1-6|TRBV2|-
TGTGCCAGCAGCTTTCAAGCCGGTAATTCACCCCTCCACTTT
CASSFQAGNSPLHF
>-|TRBJ1-6|TRBV5-1|TRBD1
TGCGCCAGCAGCTTGGTATCGGGACAGGGTAATTCACCCCTCCACTTT
CASSLVSGQGNSPLHF
>-|TRBJ2-3|TRBV28|-
TGTGCCAGCAGTTTTGGGGCAGGGACGCAGTATTTT
CASSFGAGTQYF
>-|TRBJ2-1|TRBV7-3|-
TGTGCCAGCAGCTTAAGACGCCGCGGGGCCGGGGTTGATGAGCAGTTCTTC
CASSLRRRGAGVDEQFF
>-|TRBJ1-3|TRBV6-5|-
TGTGCCAGCAGCCGAGGGCTATCCTCTGGAAACACCATATATTTT
CASSRGLSSGNTIYF
>-|TRBJ1-4|TRBV5-1|-
TGCGCCAGCAGCTTGGTTGCGGCAACTAATGAAAAACTGTTTTTT
CASSLVAATNEKLFF
>-|TRBJ2-5|TRBV5-4|TRBD1
TGTGCCAGCAGCCCCGGGACAGGGTTACAAGAGACCCAGTACTTC
CASSPGTGLQETQYF
>-|TRBJ2-5|TRBV18|TRBD2
TGTGCCAGCTCACCCAGCGGGGGCCCTCAAGAGACCCAGTACTTC
CASSPSGGPQETQYF
>-|TRBJ1-2|TRBV14|-
TGTGCCAGCAGCCAAGATCTTGACTATGGCTACACCTTC
CASSQDLDYGYTF
>-|TRBJ2-4|TRBV10-3|-
TGTGCCATCAGTCCAGGGGCAATAACCAAAAACATTCAGTACTTC
CAISPGAITKNIQYF
>few|TRBJ2-3|TRBV3-1/TRBV3-2|-
TGTGCCAGCAGCCAAATTTGGGGGGCGGGGGCAGATACGCAGTATTTT
CASSQIWGAGADTQYF
>-|TRBJ2-5|TRBV19|-
TGTGCCAGTAGCTTCAGCGGACAAGAGACCCAGTACTTC
CASSFSGQETQYF
>-|TRBJ2-7|TRBV7-2|TRBD2
TGTGCCAGCAGCTTAGGGCCTAGCGGGGCTACCTACGAGCAGTACTTC
CASSLGPSGATYEQYF
>-|TRBJ1-2|TRBV19|TRBD1
TGTGCCAGTAGTAGCCCGGGACAGGATGTTGGCTACACCTTC
CASSSPGQDVGYTF
>-|TRBJ1-1|TRBV2|TRBD1
TGTGCCAGCAGATTGGACAGGGCGGGGAACACTGAAGCTTTCTTT
CASRLDRAGNTEAFF
>-|TRBJ1-3|TRBV27|-
TGTGCCAGCAGTCCGAACCTCCCACGGTCTGGCACCATATATTTT
CASSPNLPRSGTIYF
>-|TRBJ2-7|TRBV28|TRBD1
TGTGCCAGCACCCCTCAGGGGGCTTCTACCTACGAGCAGTACTTC
CASTPQGASTYEQYF
>-|TRBJ2-5|TRBV6-1|-
TGTGCCAGCAGTGAACTTCCCGAGGGGACCCAGTACTTC
CASSELPEGTQYF
>once|TRBJ2-5|TRBV5-4|TRBD2
TGTGCCAGCAGCTTGGGGGGACTAGGCAGTGAGACCCAGTACTTC
CASSLGGLGSETQYF
>once|TRBJ1-2|TRBV7-8|-
TGTGCCAGCAGATTAGAACCAGCTAACTATGGCTACACCTTC
CASRLEPANYGYTF
>-|TRBJ1-1|TRBV11-2|-
TGTGCCAGCAGCATTCGGTCAGGGCGGAACACTGAAGCTTTCTTT
CASSIRSGRNTEAFF
>-|TRBJ1-6|TRBV10-3|-
TGTGCCATCAGTGCAGACAGGAATTCACCCCTCCACTTT
CAISADRNSPLHF
>-|TRBJ2-1|TRBV5-8|-
TGTGCCAGCAACACTCCGGAGGGGCTCTCCTACAATGAGCAGTTCTTC
CASNTPEGLSYNEQFF
>-|TRBJ2-3|TRBV5-1|TRBD2
TGCGCCAGCAGCGGGTCTAGCGGGGGGAGGTCAGATACGCAGTATTTT
CASSGSSGGRSDTQYF
>few|TRBJ2-5|TRBV5-1|TRBD2
TGCGCCAGCAGCTTGGGGCGGACTAGCGGGGAGATACAAGAGACCCAGTACTTC
CASSLGRTSGEIQETQYF
>-|TRBJ1-5|TRBV6-1|TRBD1
TGTGCCAGCAGTGAAACAGGGGGAAACAATCAGCCCCAGCATTTT
CASSETGGNNQPQHF
>-|TRBJ2-2|TRBV11-2|-
TGTGCCAGCAGCTTATTCCAGGCCAGGGAGCTGTTTTTT
CASSLFQARELFF
>-|TRBJ2-1|TRBV3-1/TRBV3-2|TRBD2
TGTGCCAGCAGCCAAGAGGGCCCGCTAGCGGGGCGTGAGCAGTTCTTC
CASSQEGPLAGREQFF